Listed below are T cell receptor beta chains from one sample, sequenced in a study of blood T cell repertoires in COVID-19. The protocol was immunoSEQ multiplex PCR, while the TCRdb copy is restricted to in-frame clones and leaves out a portion. The table shows 150,000 or so clones, with roughly 87% occurring only once. The sequencing input was PBMCs or T cells enriched from blood (not recorded which). These receptors were collected from a man aged 50 to 59 who had recovered from COVID-19. The CDR3 runs from the conserved cysteine through the conserved F or W. A D gene is named only where the DNA matches it firmly. Clone size appears in some rows only: once, few, many, or a class for an expanded clone.

j_call d_call v_call clone_size cdr3_aa cdr3_nt
TRBJ1-2 - TRBV5-6 - CASSALGVNYGYTF TGTGCCAGCAGCGCCTTGGGAGTTAACTATGGCTACACCTTC
TRBJ1-6 TRBD1 TRBV7-3 - CASSVGQGGNSPLHF TGTGCCAGCAGCGTGGGACAGGGCGGTAATTCACCCCTCCACTTT
TRBJ2-7 TRBD1 TRBV3-1/TRBV3-2 - CASGDRGYSYEQYF TGTGCCAGCGGGGACAGGGGGTATTCCTACGAGCAGTACTTC
TRBJ2-1 TRBD2 TRBV11-3 once CASSQGTSGRGDNEQFF TGTGCCAGCAGTCAAGGGACTAGCGGGAGGGGAGACAATGAGCAGTTCTTC
TRBJ1-6 - TRBV2 - CASSLDSSYNSPLHF TGTGCCAGCTCCCTGGACAGCTCCTATAATTCACCCCTCCACTTT
TRBJ1-2 TRBD1 TRBV5-4 - CASRNAGQGLYGYTF TGTGCCAGCAGGAACGCGGGACAGGGGCTCTATGGCTACACCTTC
TRBJ1-4 - TRBV30 - CAWNLAGILYNEKLFF TGTGCCTGGAACTTGGCCGGGATCCTCTATAATGAAAAACTGTTTTTT
TRBJ2-5 TRBD2 TRBV4-2 - CASSQDTASGGGRQETQYF TGTGCCAGCAGCCAAGATACGGCTAGCGGGGGGGGGAGGCAAGAGACCCAGTACTTC
TRBJ2-7 TRBD2 TRBV3-1/TRBV3-2 - CASSPIAGGPYEQYF TGTGCCAGCAGCCCGATAGCGGGAGGGCCCTACGAGCAGTACTTC
TRBJ2-5 - TRBV2 - CAGETGSGETQYF TGTGCCGGGGAAACAGGGTCCGGAGAGACCCAGTACTTC
TRBJ1-5 - TRBV15 - CATSSGGVNGNQPQHF TGTGCCACCAGCAGTGGGGGGGTCAATGGCAATCAGCCCCAGCATTTT
TRBJ2-3 - TRBV5-4 - CASSVDGPDTQYF TGTGCCAGCAGTGTTGATGGCCCAGATACGCAGTATTTT
TRBJ2-7 TRBD2 TRBV2 few CASLRTSGPYEQYF TGTGCCAGCCTCCGGACTAGCGGGCCCTACGAGCAGTACTTC
TRBJ2-7 - TRBV15 - CATSRGWGPYEQYF TGTGCCACCAGCCGAGGTTGGGGCCCCTACGAGCAGTACTTC
TRBJ2-5 TRBD1 TRBV7-9 - CASSPDRVGPETQYF TGTGCCAGCAGCCCGGACAGGGTTGGCCCAGAGACCCAGTACTTC
TRBJ1-5 - TRBV19 few CASSIINQPQHF TGTGCCAGTAGTATTATCAATCAGCCCCAGCATTTT
TRBJ2-3 - TRBV3-1/TRBV3-2 once CASSPFLATDTQYF TGTGCCAGCAGCCCATTCCTAGCAACAGATACGCAGTATTTT
TRBJ1-3 - TRBV7-2 - CASSLVGTGNTIYF TGTGCCAGCAGCTTAGTTGGCACTGGAAACACCATATATTTT
TRBJ2-7 TRBD2 TRBV7-2 - CASSFPTGTSGTHSYEQYF TGTGCCAGCAGCTTTCCAACCGGGACTAGCGGAACGCACTCCTACGAGCAGTACTTC
TRBJ2-6 - TRBV19 - CASTSGANVLTF TGTGCCAGTACGAGTGGGGCCAACGTCCTGACTTTC
TRBJ1-1 - TRBV2 - CATGDRWDTEAFF TGTGCCACCGGAGACAGGTGGGACACTGAAGCTTTCTTT
TRBJ2-7 TRBD1 TRBV6-5 - CASRDRGGYEQYF TGTGCCAGCAGGGACAGGGGCGGCTACGAGCAGTACTTC
TRBJ1-1 TRBD1 TRBV19 - CASGSAGTVNTEAFF TGTGCCAGCGGATCGGCCGGGACAGTGAACACTGAAGCTTTCTTT
TRBJ2-7 - TRBV18 - CASSPGVLAEQYF TGTGCCAGCTCCCCGGGGGTCCTGGCCGAGCAGTACTTC
TRBJ1-2 TRBD1 TRBV29-1 - CSVDDPGTGGNYGYTF TGCAGCGTTGATGATCCCGGGACAGGGGGAAACTATGGCTACACCTTC
TRBJ1-4 TRBD1 TRBV3-1/TRBV3-2 - CASSQKGAGDEKLFF TGTGCCAGCAGCCAGAAGGGGGCTGGGGATGAAAAACTGTTTTTT
TRBJ1-5 - TRBV2 - CASSQIPQQPQHF TGTGCCAGCAGCCAAATCCCCCAACAGCCCCAGCATTTT
TRBJ1-4 TRBD1 TRBV3-1/TRBV3-2 few CASRPGTGGLLANEKLFF TGTGCCAGCAGACCCGGGACAGGGGGCCTTCTCGCAAATGAAAAACTGTTTTTT
TRBJ2-3 TRBD1 TRBV7-9 - CASSLAGQTTDTQYF TGTGCCAGCAGCTTAGCGGGACAGACCACAGATACGCAGTATTTT
TRBJ2-1 TRBD2 TRBV7-2 - CASSLGLAGENNEQFF TGTGCCAGCAGCTTAGGTCTAGCGGGGGAAAACAATGAGCAGTTCTTC
TRBJ2-7 TRBD1 TRBV7-9 - CASSLVLTGATYEQYF TGTGCCAGCAGCTTAGTTTTAACAGGGGCTACCTACGAGCAGTACTTC
TRBJ2-1 TRBD1 TRBV11-2 - CASSFLRGRTSTEQFF TGTGCCAGCAGCTTCCTCAGGGGGCGTACCTCCACTGAGCAGTTCTTC
TRBJ1-1 TRBD1 TRBV7-2 - CASSLIGGAGTEAFF TGTGCCAGCAGCTTAATAGGGGGCGCTGGGACTGAAGCTTTCTTT
TRBJ2-2 TRBD1 TRBV27 - CASSQSQGATGELFF TGTGCCAGCAGTCAGAGTCAGGGGGCGACCGGGGAGCTGTTTTTT
TRBJ2-1 TRBD1 TRBV11-2 - CASSPGTGGNEQFF TGTGCCAGCAGTCCCGGGACAGGGGGCAATGAGCAGTTCTTC
TRBJ1-2 - TRBV19 - CASSIGGVWSYGYTF TGTGCCAGTAGTATTGGCGGGGTTTGGAGCTATGGCTACACCTTC
TRBJ2-1 - TRBV5-6 - CASSLRATRTSNEQFF TGTGCCAGCAGCTTGCGGGCGACTAGAACTTCCAATGAGCAGTTCTTC
TRBJ2-3 - TRBV7-2 - CASSFRDTQYF TGTGCCAGCAGCTTCAGGGATACGCAGTATTTT
TRBJ1-3 - TRBV3-1/TRBV3-2 once CASSRGGAGNTIYF TGTGCCAGCAGCCGGGGGGGCGCTGGAAACACCATATATTTT
TRBJ1-1 TRBD1 TRBV6-4 once CASRETGEEGRTEAFF TGTGCCAGCAGAGAGACAGGGGAGGAGGGGAGGACTGAAGCTTTCTTT
TRBJ2-7 TRBD2 TRBV27 - CASSLGAGSVEQYF TGTGCCAGCAGTTTAGGAGCGGGGTCTGTCGAGCAGTACTTC
TRBJ2-1 TRBD2 TRBV6-1 - CASSELAQRGVYEQFF TGTGCCAGCAGTGAATTGGCGCAGCGGGGGGTTTATGAGCAGTTCTTC
TRBJ2-3 - TRBV19 - CASSIAGLRTDTQYF TGTGCCAGTAGTATAGCGGGACTCCGCACAGATACGCAGTATTTT
TRBJ1-1 - TRBV12-3/TRBV12-4 - CASSLGRDAFF TGTGCCAGCAGTTTAGGGAGGGACGCTTTCTTT
TRBJ2-5 - TRBV7-6 once CASSLGVGGVEETQYF TGTGCCAGCAGCTTAGGGGTCGGCGGGGTTGAAGAGACCCAGTACTTC